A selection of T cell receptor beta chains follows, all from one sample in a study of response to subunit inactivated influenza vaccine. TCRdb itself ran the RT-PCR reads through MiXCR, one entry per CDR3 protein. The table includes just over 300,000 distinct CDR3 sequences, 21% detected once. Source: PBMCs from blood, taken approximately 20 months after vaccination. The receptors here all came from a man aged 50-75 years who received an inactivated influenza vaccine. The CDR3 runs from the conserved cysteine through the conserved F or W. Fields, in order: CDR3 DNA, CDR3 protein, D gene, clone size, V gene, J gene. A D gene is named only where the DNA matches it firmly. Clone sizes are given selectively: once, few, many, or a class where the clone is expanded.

TGTGCCAGCAGTAGTTTGGGGGCGGTCACCGGGGAGCTGTTTTTT	CASSSLGAVTGELFF	NA	NA	TRBV6-2/TRBV6-3	TRBJ2-2
TGCAGTGCGGCTAATGTGGGGCAGAGGAATCAGCCCCAGCATTTT	CSAANVGQRNQPQHF	NA	NA	TRBV20-1	TRBJ1-5
TGTGCCATCAGTGACCCTCTCTCCTACGAGCAGTACTTC	CAISDPLSYEQYF	NA	NA	TRBV10-3	TRBJ2-7
TGTGCCAGCAGTTTAGAACTAGCGGGAGCCCAAGAGACCCAGTACTTC	CASSLELAGAQETQYF	TRBD2	NA	TRBV12-3/TRBV12-4	TRBJ2-5
TGCGCCAGCAGCTTGGGGTGGGCCTACGAGCAGTACTTC	CASSLGWAYEQYF	NA	NA	TRBV5-1	TRBJ2-7
TGTGCCAGCAGAAAAGGCCGAACGGACAGGGGAAATTCACCCCTCCACTTT	CASRKGRTDRGNSPLHF	TRBD1	few	TRBV2	TRBJ1-6
TGCAGCGTTGATGCAGATGGAAACACCATATATTTT	CSVDADGNTIYF	NA	NA	TRBV29-1	TRBJ1-3
TGTGCCAGCAGCTGGACTAGCGGGAGGGCCTCAAACACCGGGGAGCTGTTTTTT	CASSWTSGRASNTGELFF	TRBD2	NA	TRBV27	TRBJ2-2
TGTGCCTGGAGCGTAGGGTTCGGCAATCAGCCCCAGCATTTT	CAWSVGFGNQPQHF	NA	NA	TRBV30	TRBJ1-5
TGCGCCAGCAGCCAAGGTGCCGTCCGAGGGTCCACTGAAGCTTTCTTT	CASSQGAVRGSTEAFF	NA	NA	TRBV4-1	TRBJ1-1
TGTGCTAGTGGCACGACTAGCGGGGGAGATGAGCAGTTCTTC	CASGTTSGGDEQFF	TRBD2	many	TRBV12-5	TRBJ2-1
TGTGCCAGCAGTTTGTCGGCAGGGGGCAATCAGCCCCAGCATTTT	CASSLSAGGNQPQHF	NA	few	TRBV12-3/TRBV12-4	TRBJ1-5
TGTGCCAGCATACGATTGGCCAGGCGGGGATCACCCCTCCACTTT	CASIRLARRGSPLHF	NA	NA	TRBV6-8	TRBJ1-6
TGTGCCAGCAGACCTTTCGGCACTGAAGCTTTCTTT	CASRPFGTEAFF	NA	few	TRBV21-1	TRBJ1-1
TGTGCCAGCAGTTCGACTCAAGGTGACTACGAGCAGTACTTC	CASSSTQGDYEQYF	NA	few	TRBV28	TRBJ2-7
TGCAGTGCTAGAGTGATTAGAACCCAAGAGACCCAGTACTTC	CSARVIRTQETQYF	NA	few	TRBV20-1	TRBJ2-5
TGTGCCAGCTCACCCCGAAGAATAGCGGGAGACGAGCAGTACTTC	CASSPRRIAGDEQYF	TRBD2	NA	TRBV18	TRBJ2-7
TGTGCCAGCAGCTCCGGGACTCCTAATTCACCCCTCCACTTT	CASSSGTPNSPLHF	NA	few	TRBV7-9	TRBJ1-6
TGCGCCAGCAGTTTGATGATAGCGGGTTACGAGCAGTACTTC	CASSLMIAGYEQYF	TRBD2	few	TRBV5-1	TRBJ2-7
TGTGCCAGCAGCTTTTTTCGTGTGGACTCTCCGTGGCCCACAGATACGCAGTATTTT	CASSFFRVDSPWPTDTQYF	NA	few	TRBV5-6	TRBJ2-3
TGCGCCAGCAGCCTCCGACAGTGGGATGAGCAGTTCTTC	CASSLRQWDEQFF	NA	few	TRBV4-1	TRBJ2-1
TGTGCCAGCAGCCCCGCGGGATCAGCGGGGGAGCTGTTTTTT	CASSPAGSAGELFF	NA	few	TRBV12-3/TRBV12-4	TRBJ2-2
TGCAGTGCTATTTCTAGCGGGAGGGCCCTATTGAAGCAGTACTTC	CSAISSGRALLKQYF	TRBD2	few	TRBV20-1	TRBJ2-7
TGTGCCAGCAGTTTAATACGCTATGGCTACACCTTC	CASSLIRYGYTF	NA	few	TRBV12-3/TRBV12-4	TRBJ1-2
TGTGCCAGCGGACTCTGGGGGGGCCTCACCGGGGAGCTGTTTTTT	CASGLWGGLTGELFF	NA	many	TRBV12-3/TRBV12-4	TRBJ2-2
TGTGCCACCAGCAGAGGACTGGGCAATCAGCCCCAGCATTTT	CATSRGLGNQPQHF	NA	NA	TRBV15	TRBJ1-5
TGTGCCAGCAGTTTATCACCCTACTCTGGAAACACCATATATTTT	CASSLSPYSGNTIYF	NA	NA	TRBV27	TRBJ1-3
TGTGCCAGCAGTTTAAGCAGGGTTACTGAAGCTTTCTTT	CASSLSRVTEAFF	NA	few	TRBV28	TRBJ1-1
TGTGCCAGCAGGGGGGGTGTAGCGGGAACATACGAGCAGTACTTC	CASRGGVAGTYEQYF	TRBD2	NA	TRBV4-2	TRBJ2-7
TGTGCCAGCAGTTACTCGAGCGGCGGGGGCGTAAGGGGTGGCTACACCTTC	CASSYSSGGGVRGGYTF	NA	few	TRBV6-5	TRBJ1-2
TGTGCCAGCAGGGCGGGCGTCCCGGGCCAGCCCCAGCATTTT	CASRAGVPGQPQHF	NA	few	TRBV2	TRBJ1-5
TGTGCCAGCAGCCACCTGGGACAGGGGGCGGACTATGGCTACACCTTC	CASSHLGQGADYGYTF	TRBD1	many	TRBV4-2	TRBJ1-2
TGTGCCACCAGTGATACAGGTTTCAAGGGCTACACCTTC	CATSDTGFKGYTF	NA	NA	TRBV24-1	TRBJ1-2
TGTGCCAGCAGCCTCGTCCAGGGCCAACGGGCACTTTCTGAGACTGAAGCTTTCTTT	CASSLVQGQRALSETEAFF	NA	few	TRBV6-2/TRBV6-3	TRBJ1-1
TGCAGTGCATTGGGGCCAGGACGGCTAAGAGTCGAGCAGTACTTC	CSALGPGRLRVEQYF	NA	few	TRBV20-1	TRBJ2-7
TGTGCCAGCAACACCGGACAGGGCATTAGGGCTAATGAAAAACTGTTTTTT	CASNTGQGIRANEKLFF	TRBD1	NA	TRBV6-1	TRBJ1-4
TGTGCCAGCTCCTCCGGGCGCACTGAAGCTTTCTTT	CASSSGRTEAFF	NA	many	TRBV7-9	TRBJ1-1
TGCAGTGCTAGCCGGGACAGGGGGCGATCACCCCTCCACTTT	CSASRDRGRSPLHF	TRBD1	many	TRBV20-1	TRBJ1-6
TGTGCCAGCAGTCGGGACCCACGCGCCGGGGAGCTGTTTTTT	CASSRDPRAGELFF	NA	once	TRBV7-2	TRBJ2-2
TGCAGCGTTGTGAGCGGGACGAACACCGGGGAGCTGTTTTTT	CSVVSGTNTGELFF	TRBD2	few	TRBV29-1	TRBJ2-2
TGCGCCAGCAGCTTGGCCACGGAGGGTTTTGCGGGGGGCAAAGAGACCCAGTACTTC	CASSLATEGFAGGKETQYF	TRBD2	NA	TRBV5-1	TRBJ2-5
TGCAGCGGGACTAGCGACTACGAGCAGTACTTC	CSGTSDYEQYF	TRBD2	NA	TRBV29-1	TRBJ2-7
TGTGCCAGCAAGGTCACTCCGCAGGCCGGGGAGCTGTTTTTT	CASKVTPQAGELFF	NA	NA	TRBV5-6	TRBJ2-2
TGTGCCAGCAGCCCGCACACAGGGAGAAACACTGAAGCTTTCTTT	CASSPHTGRNTEAFF	NA	once	TRBV7-2	TRBJ1-1
TGTGCCACCAGCCGACAGGGAAATAGCAATCAGCCCCAGCATTTT	CATSRQGNSNQPQHF	TRBD1	many	TRBV15	TRBJ1-5
TGTGCCAGCAGTTTTGGGACTAGCTCCAAAAACATTCAGTACTTC	CASSFGTSSKNIQYF	TRBD2	NA	TRBV12-3/TRBV12-4	TRBJ2-4
TGTGCCAGCACCGTCGCAGGGGCGCGATTGGTGAACACTGAAGCTTTCTTT	CASTVAGARLVNTEAFF	NA	few	TRBV5-5	TRBJ1-1
TGTGCCAGCAGCGTAGGGCTAGCTAATTACAATGAGCAGTTCTTC	CASSVGLANYNEQFF	NA	few	TRBV9	TRBJ2-1
TGTGCCAGCAGCCCTCTCTTGGGGATCGATGAGCAGTTCTTC	CASSPLLGIDEQFF	NA	few	TRBV3-1	TRBJ2-1
TGTGCCATCACTAGGTCACCCCTCCACTTT	CAITRSPLHF	NA	NA	TRBV10-3	TRBJ1-6
TGCGCCAGCAGCCAAGATCCAGGGGGGCAGGGTTCATTTCAGGAAAAACTGTTTTTT	CASSQDPGGQGSFQEKLFF	TRBD1	few	TRBV4-3	TRBJ1-4
TGTGCCAGCAGCCCCCCCCCAGGGAACAATGAGCAGTTCTTC	CASSPPPGNNEQFF	NA	few	TRBV7-2	TRBJ2-1
TGCGCCAGCACCCTCGGGGAATCCAACGCTGAAGCTTTCTTT	CASTLGESNAEAFF	NA	few	TRBV5-1	TRBJ1-1